This T cell receptor (beta chain) was sequenced for a study of blood T cells in healthy people across ages. For this clonotype: Relative to the germline gene, one junction end is altered; a read error may explain this.

A J-beta primer mix and a sample-barcoded 5' primer were used in a second PCR of about 6 to 12 cycles. TCRdb independently ran MiXCR on the 5' RACE reads; one entry per CDR3 protein. The table has 780,000 or so distinct CDR3 sequences, more than 20% seen once; the top ten hold around 3.6%. CDR1 and CDR2 from the germline V gene are SSHAT and FNYEAQ (reference sequence). The CDR3 runs to 15 residues. These records were also assigned to another study, of T cells of mothers and their children. That work states: Slightly higher but non-significant overlap marked related mother-child pairs versus unrelated pairs.

The receptor's source is a boy younger than 18 in good health. Sequences were obtained from blood. This chain uses TRBV7-7 with TRBJ2-1, with 9 bases identical to TRBD2. The CDR3 sequence: CASSPGLASYNEQFF. The DNA for the CDR3 is TGTGCTAGCAGCCCGGGACTAGCCTCCTACAATGAGCAGTTCTTC.